The present TCR beta chain was sequenced within a study of T cell responses to AZD1222 COVID-19 vaccine. The study's findings and limits: The donor cohort was predominantly white British with a female majority, and clonal diversity may have been underestimated. Seropositivity was recorded at baseline in only a handful of AZD1222 recipients. In the spike-specific TCR repertoire, nearly half reportedly target unmutated variant regions.

Regarding this clone: What it binds is unknown.

Repertoires were generated with immunoSEQ multiplex PCR, while TCRdb's copy carries only in-frame clones and drops some. The table shows 95,000 to 100,000 clones, with roughly nine tenths occurring only once. The CDR3 spans 14 residues. V was clipped by 8 bases and J by 3 bases; unmatched bases: 9. The germline CDR1 and CDR2 sequences are MNHEY and SMNVEV (reference sequence). The sequences come from peripheral blood, collected on day 0 of AZD1222 vaccination. The receptor's source is an adult in good health. The chain joins TRBV27 to TRBJ2-5, with 7 bases identical to TRBD2. The DNA for the CDR3 is TGTGCCAGCTGGCCAGCGGGGCGAAAAGAGACCCAGTACTTC. Its protein product is CASWPAGRKETQYF.